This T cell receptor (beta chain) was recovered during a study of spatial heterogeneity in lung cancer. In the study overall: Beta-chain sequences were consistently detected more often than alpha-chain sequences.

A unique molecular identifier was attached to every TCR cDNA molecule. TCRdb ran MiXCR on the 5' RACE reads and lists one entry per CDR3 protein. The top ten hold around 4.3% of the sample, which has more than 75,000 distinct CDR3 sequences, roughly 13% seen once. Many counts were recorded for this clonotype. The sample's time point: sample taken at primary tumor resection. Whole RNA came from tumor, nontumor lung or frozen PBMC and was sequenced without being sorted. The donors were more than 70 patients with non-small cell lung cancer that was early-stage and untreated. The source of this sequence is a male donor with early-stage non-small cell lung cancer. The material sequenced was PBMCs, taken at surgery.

The CDR3 region has the DNA TGTGCCACACGGGGGAGGGACAGGGGGCATCAGCCCCAGCATTTT. Translated: CATRGRDRGHQPQHF. V and J are TRBV19 and TRBJ1-5, with TRBD1 matching 12 bases. This CDR3 is built from 15 residues. The V gene's germline CDR1 is LNHDA and CDR2 SQIVND (reference sequence). Germline trimming cut 10 bases from V and 5 bases from J; bases unmatched to any gene: 9.